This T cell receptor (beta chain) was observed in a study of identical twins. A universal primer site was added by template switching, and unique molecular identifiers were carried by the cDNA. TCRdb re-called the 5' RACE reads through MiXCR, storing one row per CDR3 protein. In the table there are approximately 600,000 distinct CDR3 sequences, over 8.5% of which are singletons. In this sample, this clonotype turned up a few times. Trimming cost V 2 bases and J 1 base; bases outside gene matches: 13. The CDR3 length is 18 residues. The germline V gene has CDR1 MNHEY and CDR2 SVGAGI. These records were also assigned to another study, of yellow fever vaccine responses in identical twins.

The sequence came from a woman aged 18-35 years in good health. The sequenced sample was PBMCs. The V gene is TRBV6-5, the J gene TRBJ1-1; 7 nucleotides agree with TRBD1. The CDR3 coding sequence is TGTGCCAGCAGTTACAGAAAACGACGACAGGGTGAGAACACTGAAGCTTTCTTT. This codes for CASSYRKRRQGENTEAFF.